One and the same sample provided the 17 T cell receptor beta chains below, sequenced in a study of T cell changes during pregnancy in multiple sclerosis. TCRdb's copy holds only in-frame clones and misses some; the assay was immunoSEQ multiplex PCR. Here the sample spans approximately 90,000 clones, 92% being singletons. The specimen was peripheral blood, collected after pregnancy. The receptors were sampled from a female donor with multiple sclerosis, enrolled in a pregnancy study.

The rearrangement links TRBV27 to TRBJ1-3; maybe TRBD1 (6 bases). Germline assignment: CDR1 MNHEY and CDR2 SMNVEV (reference sequence). The CDR3 consists of 13 residues. Trimming removed 6 bases from V and 2 bases from J, with 8 bases in between. CDR3 sequence (DNA): TGTGCCAGCAGGACAGGTGCTGGAAACACCATATATTTT. Translation gives CASRTGAGNTIYF.

This chain joins TRBV27 and TRBJ2-4; no definite D call. Trimming removed 5 bases at V and 1 base at J, with 12 bases between. The length of the CDR3 is 15 residues. Germline CDR1 MNHEY, CDR2 SMNVEV (reference sequence). CDR3 in amino acids: CASSPSSPAKNIQYF. CDR3 DNA: TGTGCCAGCAGTCCCTCGAGCCCGGCCAAAAACATTCAGTACTTC.

The CDR3 DNA follows: TGTGCCAGCAGCTTCCAGGCCAGTACTGAAGCTTTCTTT. This encodes CASSFQASTEAFF. The chain is built from TRBV7-2 and TRBJ1-1; D is uncertain. Germline V gives CDR1 SGHTA, CDR2 FQGNSA. Trimming cost V 3 bases and J 5 bases, with 10 bases left between them. The CDR3 sequence is 13 residues long.

The chain recombines TRBV5-4 with TRBJ2-7; D uncertain. V was clipped by 3 bases and J by 2 bases, with 12 bases between them. The length of the CDR3 is 14 residues. Germline V gene data show CDR1 as SGHNT and CDR2 as YYREEE (reference sequence). CDR3 amino acids: CASSSGSSTYEQYF. Written as DNA, the CDR3 is TGTGCCAGCAGCTCAGGCAGCTCAACCTACGAGCAGTACTTC.

The CDR3 protein is CASSVTGSEAFF. DNA for the CDR3: TGTGCCAGCAGCGTCACAGGGTCTGAAGCTTTCTTT. The genes are TRBV11-2 and TRBJ1-1; tentative D call: TRBD1 (6 bases). The CDR3 has 12 amino acids. V lost 5 bases and J lost 6, with 10 bases in between. Looked up from germline, CDR1 is SGHAT and CDR2 is FQNNGV.

This clone has just one count. The V call is TRBV7-3, the J call TRBJ2-2; 8 bases match TRBD1. This CDR3 region has 16 residues. J was trimmed by 0 bases and V by 3 bases; bases with no gene match: 3. Germline lookup yields CDR1 SGHTA and CDR2 FQGTGA. Here the CDR3 DNA reads TGTGCCAGCAGCTTGACAGGGGCTCCGAACACCGGGGAGCTGTTTTTT. Translating it yields CASSLTGAPNTGELFF.

This clone was recorded once. The rearrangement links TRBV4-2 to TRBJ1-4; D unclear. The CDR3 runs to 18 residues. Germline CDR1 LGHNA, CDR2 YNFKEQ. Deletions cut 4 bases from V and 0 bases from J, with 18 bases between. In DNA, the CDR3 is TGTGCCAGCAGCCTAAATGTTGGAGGAGCCGCAACTAATGAAAAACTGTTTTTT. The encoded protein is CASSLNVGGAATNEKLFF.

This chain joins TRBV9 and TRBJ1-6; the match to TRBD1 covers 8 bases. Germline CDR1 is SGDLS and CDR2 is YYNGEE. Trimming cost V 0 bases and J 8 bases; bases outside gene matches: 4. This CDR3 is 15 amino acids long. The CDR3, as DNA: TGTGCCAGCAGCGTAGCAGGACAGGGCTATTCACCCCTCCACTTT. As protein: CASSVAGQGYSPLHF.

The rearrangement joins TRBV5-1 to TRBJ2-2; 9 nucleotides match TRBD1. This CDR3 has 16 residues. With 3 bases clipped from V and 4 bases from J, the junction kept 7 bases outside the gene matches. CDR1 is SGHRS, CDR2 YFSETQ, per germline. The CDR3 sequence is CASSSRGTGPTGELFF. For the CDR3, the DNA is TGCGCCAGCAGCTCCCGCGGGACAGGGCCCACCGGGGAGCTGTTTTTT.

The V gene is TRBV27, the J gene TRBJ1-1, with 8 positions matching TRBD1. Germline lookup yields CDR1 MNHEY and CDR2 SMNVEV (reference sequence). CDR3 size: 16 residues. Trimming took 5 bases from V and 8 from J; bases not matched to a gene: 16. The CDR3 here is CASSLDIGQGKPEAFF. The DNA of the CDR3 is TGTGCCAGCAGTCTCGATATTGGACAGGGTAAGCCAGAAGCTTTCTTT.

The chain combines TRBV6-1 with TRBJ1-6; D possibly corresponds to TRBD1 (6 bases). V lost 4 bases to trimming and J lost 8 bases, with 12 bases between them. The CDR3 consists of 14 residues. Germline V gene data show CDR1 as MNHNS and CDR2 as SASEGT. The CDR3: CASSAGGADSPLHF. CDR3 nucleotides: TGTGCCAGCAGTGCGGGGGGGGCTGATTCACCCCTCCACTTT.

This sequence joins TRBV6-5 and TRBJ2-5; 9 nucleotides line up with TRBD1. V shed 8 bases, J shed 4 bases, and the junction held 11 bases outside the gene matches. The CDR3 covers 15 residues. CDR1 is MNHEY, CDR2 SVGAGI, per germline. In DNA form, the CDR3 reads TGTGCCAGCGCATCAACAGGGGGCGTCGGAGAGACCCAGTACTTC. It codes for CASASTGGVGETQYF.

This chain connects TRBV6-5 to TRBJ2-7; no firm D call. CDR1 is MNHEY and CDR2 is SVGAGI in the germline V gene. Trimming took off 8 bases at V and 6 bases at J, with 14 bases between the two ends. The CDR3 totals 12 residues. CDR3 DNA sequence: TGTGCCAGCTCCCTTCCCCCCTCCGAGCAGTACTTC. This encodes CASSLPPSEQYF.

This clone was seen once. The chain's CDR3 is CASSLARDTEAFF. For the CDR3, the DNA is TGTGCCAGCAGCTTGGCCCGAGACACTGAAGCTTTCTTT. This chain links TRBV5-4 with TRBJ1-1; the D is unclear. Trimming shortened V by 0 bases and J by 3 bases, and 6 bases separated the two germline ends. Germline V gene sequence: CDR1 SGHNT, CDR2 YYREEE (reference sequence). This CDR3 has 13 residues.

The rearrangement uses TRBV5-3 and TRBJ2-1; D not certain. TRBV5-3 has ORF status, its function being uncertain. Trimming left V 1 base short and J 2 bases short, with 19 bases between. This CDR3 region has 18 residues. The chain's CDR3 is CARSLITRHHQTYNEQFF. CDR3 nucleotides: TGTGCCAGAAGCTTGATTACTCGACACCACCAAACCTACAATGAGCAGTTCTTC.

The chain joins TRBV15 to TRBJ2-2; 9 bases fit TRBD1. Losses at the gene ends were 3 bases for V and 4 bases for J; bases not matched to a gene: 9. This CDR3 has 17 amino acids. In germline, CDR1 is LNHNV, CDR2 YYDKDF (reference sequence). The CDR3 sequence is CATSSPGQGIVTGELFF. In nucleotides, the CDR3 is TGTGCCACCAGCAGCCCGGGACAGGGTATAGTCACCGGGGAGCTGTTTTTT.

The J gene is TRBJ1-1, the V gene TRBV5-1; 9 bases fit TRBD1. The CDR3 is 15 residues long. CDR1 is SGHRS and CDR2 is YFSETQ in the germline V gene. V lost 2 bases and J lost 4; bases outside the gene matches: 6. CDR3 sequence (DNA): TGCGCCAGCAGCTTCACAGGGGGCCCTTTCACTGAAGCTTTCTTT. Translating it yields CASSFTGGPFTEAFF.